This TCR beta chain was observed in a study of blood T cells in healthy people across ages. As for the study in general: T cells yielded about one barcoded beta molecule per two cells through template switching.

A sample-barcoded 5' primer and a J-beta primer mix were used in a second PCR of roughly 6 to 12 cycles. TCRdb independently ran MiXCR on the 5' RACE reads; one entry per CDR3 protein. The profile shows hundreds of thousands of distinct CDR3 sequences, 40% to 45% of them singletons. General study findings and limits: Donor CMV status was unknown, possibly confounding expanded clonotype changes.

Notes on this clonotype: Its specificity is unknown.

Trimming took off 5 bases at V and 0 bases at J, with 12 bases between the two ends. Germline CDR1 DFQATT, CDR2 SNEGSKA (reference sequence). The CDR3 length is 14 residues. The rearrangement links TRBV20-1 to TRBJ2-3; possibly TRBD1 or TRBD2 for D (5 bases each). The receptor comes from a man older than 75 in good health. Sequencing was performed on blood. The CDR3 reads CSAPRDGSTDTQYF. The CDR3 DNA sequence: TGCAGTGCTCCCCGGGACGGAAGCACAGATACGCAGTATTTT.